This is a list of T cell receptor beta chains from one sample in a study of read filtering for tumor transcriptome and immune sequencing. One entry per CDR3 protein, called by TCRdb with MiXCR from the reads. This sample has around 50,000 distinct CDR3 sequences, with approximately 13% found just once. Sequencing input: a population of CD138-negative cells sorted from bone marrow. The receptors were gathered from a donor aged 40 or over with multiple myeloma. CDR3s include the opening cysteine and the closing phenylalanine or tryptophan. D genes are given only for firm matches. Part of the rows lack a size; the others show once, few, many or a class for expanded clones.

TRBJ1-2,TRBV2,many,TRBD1,CASSAQGGTNYGYTF,TGTGCCAGCAGTGCCCAGGGGGGTACTAACTATGGCTACACCTTC
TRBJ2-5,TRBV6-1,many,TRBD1,CASSESQGAFETQYF,TGTGCCAGCAGTGAGTCACAGGGGGCTTTTGAGACCCAGTACTTC
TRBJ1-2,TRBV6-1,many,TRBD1,CASTAVPTLTGGYGYTF,TGTGCCAGCACTGCTGTACCCACTTTGACAGGGGGCTATGGCTACACCTTC
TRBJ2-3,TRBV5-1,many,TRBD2,CASSAASGGTSTDTQYF,TGCGCCAGCAGCGCCGCTAGCGGGGGAACTAGCACAGATACGCAGTATTTT
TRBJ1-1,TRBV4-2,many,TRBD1,CASSQEDRDSEAFF,TGTGCCAGCAGCCAAGAGGACAGGGATTCTGAAGCTTTCTTT
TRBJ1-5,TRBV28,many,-,CASSTGARSQPQHF,TGTGCCAGCTCAACGGGGGCCAGAAGTCAGCCCCAGCATTTT
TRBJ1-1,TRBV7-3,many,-,CASSQTGNTEAFF,TGTGCCAGCAGCCAAACCGGGAACACTGAAGCTTTCTTT
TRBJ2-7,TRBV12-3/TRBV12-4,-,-,CASSLKRPSSYEQYF,TGTGCCAGCAGTTTAAAAAGACCTAGCTCCTACGAGCAGTACTTC
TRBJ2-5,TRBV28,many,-,CASSAPDGGGQETQYF,TGTGCCAGCAGTGCCCCCGACGGGGGTGGTCAAGAGACCCAGTACTTC
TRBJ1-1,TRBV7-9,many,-,CASSPGVNIEAFF,TGTGCCAGCAGCCCAGGGGTAAACATTGAAGCTTTCTTT
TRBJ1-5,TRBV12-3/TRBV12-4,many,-,CASSLGGQNNQPQHF,TGTGCCAGCAGTTTGGGAGGACAAAACAATCAGCCCCAGCATTTT
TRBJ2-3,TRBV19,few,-,CASSPKDKKDTQYF,TGTGCCAGTAGTCCCAAGGACAAGAAAGATACGCAGTATTTT
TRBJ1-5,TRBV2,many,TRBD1,CASSGGTGNGNQPQHF,TGTGCCAGCAGTGGGGGGACAGGGAATGGCAATCAGCCCCAGCATTTT
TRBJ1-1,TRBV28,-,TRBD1,CASPGQGRDTEAFF,TGTGCCAGCCCGGGACAGGGGCGCGACACTGAAGCTTTCTTT
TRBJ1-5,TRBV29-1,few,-,CSVGGGQTDQPQHF,TGCAGCGTGGGGGGTGGACAGACCGATCAGCCCCAGCATTTT
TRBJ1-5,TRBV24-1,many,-,CATSDQDRRAQHF,TGTGCCACCAGTGACCAGGACAGAAGAGCCCAGCATTTT
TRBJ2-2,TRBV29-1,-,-,CSALGRRGNTGELLF,TGCAGCGCTCTGGGTAGACGGGGGAACACCGGGGAGCTGCTTTTT
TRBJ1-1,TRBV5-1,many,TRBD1,CASSRRTGEGTEAFF,TGCGCCAGCAGTCGCAGGACAGGGGAGGGCACTGAAGCTTTCTTT
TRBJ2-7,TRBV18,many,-,CASSWGSKSYEQYF,TGTGCCAGCTCTTGGGGATCTAAATCCTACGAGCAGTACTTC
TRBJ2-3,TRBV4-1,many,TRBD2,CASSRLEGGTDTQYF,TGCGCCAGCAGCCGCCTGGAGGGAGGGACAGATACGCAGTATTTT
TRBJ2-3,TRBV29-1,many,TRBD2,CSVGTSMDSYTQYF,TGCAGCGTGGGGACTAGCATGGACTCCTATACGCAGTATTTT
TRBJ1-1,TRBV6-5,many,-,CASSYLQGEAFF,TGTGCCAGCAGTTACTTACAGGGTGAAGCTTTCTTT
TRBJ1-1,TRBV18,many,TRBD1,CASSPPGQGIETEAFF,TGTGCCAGCTCACCACCGGGACAGGGCATTGAAACTGAAGCTTTCTTT
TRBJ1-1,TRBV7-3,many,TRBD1,CASSLTTGATEAFF,TGTGCCAGCAGCTTAACAACAGGGGCCACTGAAGCTTTCTTT
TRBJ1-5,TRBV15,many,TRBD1,CATSRLVFGQGDQPQHF,TGTGCCACCAGCAGACTTGTTTTTGGACAGGGGGATCAGCCCCAGCATTTT
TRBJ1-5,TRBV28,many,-,CASSPVGGSNQPQHF,TGTGCCAGCAGCCCCGTCGGGGGCAGCAATCAGCCCCAGCATTTT
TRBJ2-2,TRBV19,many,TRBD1,CASSIGTGETGELFF,TGTGCCAGTAGTATCGGGACAGGTGAAACCGGGGAGCTGTTTTTT
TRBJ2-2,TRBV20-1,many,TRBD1,CSASSRGRSTGELFF,TGCAGTGCTAGTTCGAGGGGGCGGAGCACCGGGGAGCTGTTTTTT
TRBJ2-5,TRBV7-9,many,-,CASSPLAGAQYF,TGTGCCAGCAGCCCCCTGGCCGGGGCCCAGTACTTC
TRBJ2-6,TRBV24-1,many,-,CATSDSSGQLSSGANVLTF,TGTGCCACCAGTGACTCCTCCGGACAGTTATCCTCTGGGGCCAACGTCCTGACTTTC
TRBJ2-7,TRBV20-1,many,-,CSARDTGPYEQYF,TGCAGTGCTAGAGATACAGGCCCCTACGAGCAGTACTTC
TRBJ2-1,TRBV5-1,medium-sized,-,CASSSTGRANEQFF,TGCGCCAGCAGCTCCACCGGACGGGCCAATGAGCAGTTCTTC
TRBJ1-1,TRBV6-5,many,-,CASSYSGQKNTEAFF,TGTGCCAGCAGTTACTCAGGCCAGAAGAACACTGAAGCTTTCTTT
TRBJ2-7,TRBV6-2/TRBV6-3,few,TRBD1,CASRFGTGVNEQYF,TGTGCCAGCAGGTTCGGGACAGGGGTAAACGAGCAGTACTTC
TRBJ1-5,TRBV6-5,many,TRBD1,CASKAGTGNNQPQHF,TGTGCCAGCAAAGCCGGGACAGGGAATAATCAGCCCCAGCATTTT
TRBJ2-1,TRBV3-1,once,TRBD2,CASSQVSGGAYEQLF,TGTGCCAGCAGCCAAGTGAGCGGGGGGGCGTACGAGCAGCTCTTC
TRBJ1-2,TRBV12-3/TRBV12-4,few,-,CASSPPSRAGYTF,TGTGCCAGCAGTCCCCCTTCCAGGGCTGGCTACACCTTC
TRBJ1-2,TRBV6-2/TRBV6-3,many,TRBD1,CASSYSRDRVGPGYTF,TGTGCCAGCAGTTACTCCCGGGACAGGGTGGGACCTGGCTACACCTTC
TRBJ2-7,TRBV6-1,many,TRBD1,CASSSPGQGAYEQYF,TGTGCCAGCAGTAGCCCGGGACAGGGGGCCTACGAGCAGTACTTC
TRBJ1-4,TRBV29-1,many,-,CSVPSNEKLFF,TGCAGCGTTCCTTCTAATGAAAAACTGTTTTTT
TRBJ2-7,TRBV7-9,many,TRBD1,CASSPPAPGQTYEQYF,TGTGCCAGCAGCCCACCCGCACCGGGACAGACCTACGAGCAGTACTTC
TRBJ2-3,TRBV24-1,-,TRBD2,CATLGGDTQYF,TGTGCCACGTTGGGAGGGGATACGCAGTATTTT
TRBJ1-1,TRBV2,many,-,CASSTRDEAFF,TGTGCCAGCAGTACCCGGGATGAAGCTTTCTTT
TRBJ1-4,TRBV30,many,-,CAWSGPNEKLFF,TGTGCCTGGAGTGGACCTAATGAAAAACTGTTTTTT
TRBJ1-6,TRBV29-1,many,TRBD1,CSVASGTADSPLHF,TGCAGCGTTGCATCCGGGACAGCGGATTCACCCCTCCACTTT
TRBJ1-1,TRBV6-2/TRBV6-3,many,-,CASSYVNTFEEGNTEAFF,TGTGCCAGCAGTTACGTTAACACATTCGAGGAGGGAAACACTGAAGCTTTCTTT
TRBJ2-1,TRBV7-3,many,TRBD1,CASSSRQGPSSYNEQFF,TGTGCCAGCAGCTCAAGACAGGGTCCTAGCTCCTACAATGAGCAGTTCTTC
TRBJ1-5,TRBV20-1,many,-,CSAHRANQPQHF,TGCAGTGCTCACAGGGCCAATCAGCCCCAGCATTTT
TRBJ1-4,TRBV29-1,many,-,CSVDEGPGEKLFF,TGCAGCGTTGATGAGGGGCCCGGTGAAAAACTGTTTTTT
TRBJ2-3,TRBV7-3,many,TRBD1,CASSSQGQGTDTQYF,TGTGCCAGCAGCTCACAGGGGCAGGGCACAGATACGCAGTATTTT
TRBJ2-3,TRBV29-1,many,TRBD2,CSVPTSGGDVDTQYF,TGCAGCGTGCCGACTAGCGGGGGGGATGTGGATACGCAGTATTTT
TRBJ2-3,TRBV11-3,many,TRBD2,CASSWTSGGPTDTQYF,TGTGCCAGCAGCTGGACTAGCGGGGGGCCCACAGATACGCAGTATTTT
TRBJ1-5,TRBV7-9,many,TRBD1,CASSQGTAGGNQPQHF,TGTGCCAGCAGCCAGGGGACAGCCGGGGGCAATCAGCCCCAGCATTTT
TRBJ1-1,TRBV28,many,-,CALSSLRDTEAFF,TGTGCCCTTAGTTCCCTCCGGGACACTGAAGCTTTCTTT
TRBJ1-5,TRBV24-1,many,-,CATSDLIGQPQHF,TGTGCCACCAGTGATTTGATCGGGCAGCCCCAGCATTTT
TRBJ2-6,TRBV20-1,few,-,CSAKQIPSPNSGANVLTF,TGCAGTGCTAAACAGATACCGTCTCCAAACTCTGGGGCCAACGTCCTGACTTTC
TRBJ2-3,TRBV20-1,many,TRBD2,CSARDSGLAGGTDTQYF,TGCAGTGCTAGAGATTCCGGGCTAGCGGGGGGTACAGATACGCAGTATTTT